This T cell receptor beta chain was obtained from a study of cytomegalovirus exposure and HLA in healthy donors. Overall study results and limits: In an earlier analysis, most TCR beta V segments were productive about 87% or about 30% of the time.

Researchers ran the PCR with 60 Vbeta and 13 Jbeta primers. How the authors handled the data: A later analysis tallied some 80 million unique TCR beta chains, 9.5 million to 14 million of them shared. Here immunoSEQ multiplex PCR was the method, and the copy in TCRdb shows in-frame clones only, minus some. V, J and clone size are those of that table, while D and trimming were read from the DNA. The table includes around 180,000 clones, around three quarters detected once. A remark on this clone: Antigen specificity is unknown.

Per the germline V gene, CDR1 is SGHTA and CDR2 is FQGNSA. The CDR3 is 17 amino acids. V shed 5 bases and J 8 bases; nucleotides not matched to a gene: 16. The sample taken for sequencing was PBMCs. The genes are TRBV7-2 and TRBJ2-3; 10 bases are a match to TRBD2. This clonotype originated in a woman between 40 and 55 years old in good health and CMV-seronegative. CDR3 loop: CASSTADSGRSGATQYF. For the CDR3, the DNA is TGTGCCAGCAGCACCGCAGATAGCGGGAGGAGCGGCGCTACGCAGTATTTT.